This T cell receptor (beta chain) comes out of a study of Ad26.COV2.S vaccination and SARS-CoV-2 variants. Study results and limitations: Whether participants received vaccine or placebo, their non-spike TCR breadth was similar.

Treatment specified: about 20 received Ad26.COV2.S at low or high dose, single or two shots; roughly five received placebo; per-sample allocation not given. After the first vaccine or placebo injection, samples were drawn on day 63. This adult donor, from Boston, was 18-55 years old. This clone appeared once. Antigen unknown. TCRdb keeps only in-frame clones here, not all; method: immunoSEQ multiplex PCR. Here the sample spans about 400,000 clones, 89% being singletons. Germline V CDR1 and CDR2: SGHTA, FQGTGA. The CDR3 is made up of 15 amino acids. Trimming cost V 8 bases and J 2 bases; bases outside gene matches: 11.

The TCR comes from a person aged 18-60 years who received the Ad26.COV2.S COVID-19 vaccine or a placebo. The sequences come from peripheral blood, collected in a trial of Ad26.COV2.S vaccine versus placebo. This rearrangement joins TRBV7-3 to TRBJ2-5; 7 nucleotides agree with TRBD1. The CDR3 here is CASARQGGVQETQYF. The CDR3 DNA reads as TGTGCCAGCGCCCGACAGGGTGGGGTACAAGAGACCCAGTACTTC.